These T cell receptor beta chains were read from a single sample in a study of blood T cells in healthy people across ages. From the 5' RACE reads, TCRdb called clonotypes with MiXCR, one entry per CDR3 protein. This table has about 840,000 distinct CDR3 sequences, almost 30% appearing once. These sequences were also reported in another study, on T cells of mothers and their children.

Sequenced input: blood. The source of these receptors is a woman in her thirties or forties in good health. CDR3s include the opening cysteine and the closing phenylalanine or tryptophan. Each record gives: clone size, D gene, V gene, J gene, CDR3 protein, CDR3 DNA. A D gene is named only where the DNA matches it firmly. Only some rows state a clone size, as once, few, many or a class for expanded clones.

clone_size: NA
d_call: NA
v_call: TRBV7-3
j_call: TRBJ1-1
cdr3_aa: CASSLTSVNTETFF
cdr3_nt: TGTGCCAGCAGCTTAACCTCGGTGAACACTGAAACTTTCTTT

clone_size: NA
d_call: NA
v_call: TRBV9
j_call: TRBJ2-2
cdr3_aa: CASSVEGFLVTGELFF
cdr3_nt: TGTGCCAGCAGCGTAGAGGGGTTCCTCGTCACCGGGGAGCTGTTTTTT

clone_size: NA
d_call: NA
v_call: TRBV12-3/TRBV12-4
j_call: TRBJ1-6
cdr3_aa: CASSLEGVDSPLHF
cdr3_nt: TGTGCCAGCAGTTTAGAGGGGGTCGACTCACCCCTCCACTTT

clone_size: NA
d_call: NA
v_call: TRBV30
j_call: TRBJ2-1
cdr3_aa: CAWSSGYNEQFF
cdr3_nt: TGTGCCTGGAGTAGCGGGTACAATGAGCAGTTCTTC

clone_size: NA
d_call: NA
v_call: TRBV20-1
j_call: TRBJ1-5
cdr3_aa: CSAREGGNQLQHF
cdr3_nt: TGCAGTGCTAGGGAGGGAGGCAATCAGCTCCAGCATTTT

clone_size: few
d_call: TRBD2
v_call: TRBV11-2
j_call: TRBJ2-7
cdr3_aa: CASSLGLAGRQTYNEQYF
cdr3_nt: TGTGCCAGCAGCTTGGGACTAGCGGGGCGGCAGACCTACAATGAGCAGTACTTC

clone_size: many
d_call: TRBD1
v_call: TRBV7-9
j_call: TRBJ2-7
cdr3_aa: CASSSQDRGSYEQYF
cdr3_nt: TGTGCCAGCAGCTCACAAGACAGGGGGTCCTACGAGCAGTACTTC

clone_size: few
d_call: NA
v_call: TRBV11-3
j_call: TRBJ2-4
cdr3_aa: CASSPGGDGLTDTQYF
cdr3_nt: TGTGCCAGCAGCCCAGGGGGGGATGGGCTGACAGATACGCAGTACTTC

clone_size: many
d_call: TRBD1
v_call: TRBV7-2
j_call: TRBJ2-7
cdr3_aa: CASSPGQGPLNEQYF
cdr3_nt: TGTGCCAGCAGCCCCGGACAGGGGCCATTGAACGAGCAGTACTTC

clone_size: NA
d_call: TRBD1
v_call: TRBV6-5
j_call: TRBJ2-7
cdr3_aa: CASSSGGDDEQYF
cdr3_nt: TGTGCCAGCAGTTCAGGGGGCGACGACGAGCAGTACTTC

clone_size: NA
d_call: NA
v_call: TRBV29-1
j_call: TRBJ2-4
cdr3_aa: CSVDRSVNPYNEQYF
cdr3_nt: TGCAGCGTTGATCGGTCGGTAAACCCTTACAATGAGCAGTACTTC

clone_size: many
d_call: TRBD2
v_call: TRBV20-1
j_call: TRBJ2-5
cdr3_aa: CSARAVAGRGETQYF
cdr3_nt: TGCAGTGCTAGGGCTGTAGCGGGGAGGGGGGAGACCCAGTACTTC

clone_size: few
d_call: NA
v_call: TRBV20-1
j_call: TRBJ1-2
cdr3_aa: CSATPSEGFDGYTF
cdr3_nt: TGCAGTGCCACCCCGTCTGAGGGGTTCGATGGCTACACCTTC

clone_size: NA
d_call: NA
v_call: TRBV11-2
j_call: TRBJ2-2
cdr3_aa: CASSLVTHTGELFF
cdr3_nt: TGTGCCAGCAGCTTAGTTACCCACACCGGGGAGCTGTTTTTT

clone_size: NA
d_call: NA
v_call: TRBV20-1
j_call: TRBJ1-5
cdr3_aa: CSTRVARRGGNQPQHF
cdr3_nt: TGCAGTACTAGAGTGGCCCGGAGAGGTGGCAATCAGCCCCAGCATTTT

clone_size: few
d_call: NA
v_call: TRBV5-1
j_call: TRBJ2-1
cdr3_aa: CASSFGDITYNEQFF
cdr3_nt: TGCGCCAGCAGCTTCGGGGACATTACTTACAATGAGCAGTTCTTC

clone_size: few
d_call: TRBD1
v_call: TRBV16
j_call: TRBJ2-7
cdr3_aa: CASSHENPGQGLYF
cdr3_nt: TGTGCCAGCAGCCACGAAAACCCGGGACAGGGGTTGTACTTC

clone_size: many
d_call: TRBD2
v_call: TRBV29-1
j_call: TRBJ2-6
cdr3_aa: CSVVSTGGLSGANVLTF
cdr3_nt: TGCAGCGTTGTCTCTACGGGGGGACTCTCTGGGGCCAACGTCCTGACTTTC

clone_size: many
d_call: TRBD2
v_call: TRBV20-1
j_call: TRBJ2-1
cdr3_aa: CSARLSSGGYNEQFF
cdr3_nt: TGCAGTGCTCGACTATCTAGCGGGGGTTACAATGAGCAGTTCTTC

clone_size: NA
d_call: NA
v_call: TRBV28
j_call: TRBJ2-4
cdr3_aa: CASSLQTYRALAKNIQYF
cdr3_nt: TGTGCCAGCAGTTTACAAACCTACAGGGCCCTAGCCAAAAACATTCAGTACTTC

clone_size: NA
d_call: NA
v_call: TRBV25-1
j_call: TRBJ1-1
cdr3_aa: CASSEWAGKNTEAFF
cdr3_nt: TGTGCCAGCAGTGAATGGGCAGGCAAGAACACTGAAGCTTTCTTT

clone_size: NA
d_call: NA
v_call: TRBV7-6
j_call: TRBJ1-3
cdr3_aa: CASSSGGSDSGNTIYF
cdr3_nt: TGTGCCAGCAGCTCAGGCGGGTCCGACTCTGGAAACACCATATATTTT

clone_size: many
d_call: TRBD1
v_call: TRBV7-6
j_call: TRBJ2-7
cdr3_aa: CASSYARQGVSYEQYF
cdr3_nt: TGTGCCAGCAGCTACGCCCGGCAGGGGGTGTCCTACGAGCAGTACTTC

clone_size: many
d_call: TRBD2
v_call: TRBV11-2
j_call: TRBJ2-5
cdr3_aa: CASSLVPTGTKETQYF
cdr3_nt: TGTGCCAGCAGCTTAGTCCCTACCGGGACTAAGGAGACCCAGTACTTC

clone_size: few
d_call: NA
v_call: TRBV20-1
j_call: TRBJ2-7
cdr3_aa: CSPRRQGLSEQYF
cdr3_nt: TGCAGCCCAAGGCGGCAGGGATTAAGCGAGCAGTACTTC

clone_size: many
d_call: TRBD1
v_call: TRBV29-1
j_call: TRBJ2-1
cdr3_aa: CSVQTGSGEQFF
cdr3_nt: TGCAGCGTTCAGACAGGGTCAGGTGAGCAGTTCTTC

clone_size: once
d_call: NA
v_call: TRBV12-3/TRBV12-4
j_call: TRBJ2-3
cdr3_aa: CASSLGMSSDTQYF
cdr3_nt: TGTGCCAGCAGTTTAGGGATGAGCTCAGATACGCAGTATTTT

clone_size: few
d_call: NA
v_call: TRBV29-1
j_call: TRBJ1-2
cdr3_aa: CSVGSGGDYGYTF
cdr3_nt: TGCAGCGTTGGGTCCGGGGGGGACTATGGCTACACCTTC

clone_size: NA
d_call: TRBD2
v_call: TRBV3-1
j_call: TRBJ2-1
cdr3_aa: CASSPTSDDEQFF
cdr3_nt: TGTGCCAGCAGCCCCACTAGCGACGATGAGCAGTTCTTC

clone_size: NA
d_call: NA
v_call: TRBV7-3
j_call: TRBJ2-1
cdr3_aa: CASSPRPGSSYNGQFF
cdr3_nt: TGTGCCAGCAGCCCGAGACCAGGGAGCTCCTACAATGGGCAGTTCTTC

clone_size: many
d_call: NA
v_call: TRBV5-1
j_call: TRBJ2-7
cdr3_aa: CASSSGTTDEQYF
cdr3_nt: TGCGCCAGCAGCTCCGGGACCACCGACGAGCAGTACTTC

clone_size: many
d_call: NA
v_call: TRBV5-1
j_call: TRBJ2-6
cdr3_aa: CASSLAEGGTGANVLTF
cdr3_nt: TGCGCCAGCAGCTTGGCGGAGGGAGGAACTGGGGCCAACGTCCTGACTTTC

clone_size: NA
d_call: NA
v_call: TRBV13
j_call: TRBJ1-6
cdr3_aa: CASLVRSSYNSPLHF
cdr3_nt: TGTGCCAGCTTGGTCCGGAGCTCCTATAATTCACCCCTCCACTTT

clone_size: few
d_call: NA
v_call: TRBV7-9
j_call: TRBJ1-5
cdr3_aa: CASSLGNRPQHF
cdr3_nt: TGTGCCAGCAGCTTAGGTAATCGGCCCCAGCATTTT

clone_size: NA
d_call: TRBD2
v_call: TRBV20-1
j_call: TRBJ2-5
cdr3_aa: CSAKLAGRLETQYF
cdr3_nt: TGCAGTGCAAAACTAGCGGGGCGTTTAGAGACCCAGTACTTC

clone_size: many
d_call: TRBD2
v_call: TRBV7-9
j_call: TRBJ2-5
cdr3_aa: CASSLRLAARGETQYF
cdr3_nt: TGTGCCAGCAGCTTACGACTAGCCGCCCGGGGAGAGACCCAGTACTTC

clone_size: NA
d_call: NA
v_call: TRBV7-2
j_call: TRBJ2-3
cdr3_aa: CASSLDKGQTDTQYF
cdr3_nt: TGTGCCAGCAGCTTAGATAAGGGCCAGACAGATACGCAGTATTTT

clone_size: many
d_call: TRBD1
v_call: TRBV15
j_call: TRBJ2-5
cdr3_aa: CATSRVTGTALKETQYF
cdr3_nt: TGTGCCACCAGCAGAGTTACCGGGACAGCCCTGAAAGAGACCCAGTACTTC

clone_size: NA
d_call: NA
v_call: TRBV27
j_call: TRBJ1-2
cdr3_aa: CASSLQPDNYGYTF
cdr3_nt: TGTGCCAGCAGTTTGCAACCAGATAACTATGGCTACACCTTC

clone_size: many
d_call: NA
v_call: TRBV21-1
j_call: TRBJ2-7
cdr3_aa: CASSPAGLGSYEQYF
cdr3_nt: TGTGCCAGCAGCCCAGCAGGGTTGGGATCCTACGAGCAGTACTTC

clone_size: many
d_call: NA
v_call: TRBV7-9
j_call: TRBJ1-5
cdr3_aa: CASSTGTSNQPQHF
cdr3_nt: TGTGCCAGCAGCACGGGGACCAGCAATCAGCCCCAGCATTTT

clone_size: NA
d_call: NA
v_call: TRBV6-1
j_call: TRBJ1-1
cdr3_aa: CASPGDIEAFF
cdr3_nt: TGTGCCAGTCCAGGGGATATTGAAGCTTTCTTT

clone_size: NA
d_call: NA
v_call: TRBV5-1
j_call: TRBJ2-3
cdr3_aa: CASREWADTQYF
cdr3_nt: TGCGCCAGCAGAGAGTGGGCAGATACGCAGTATTTT

clone_size: NA
d_call: NA
v_call: TRBV5-6
j_call: TRBJ1-5
cdr3_aa: CASSSGANSAVQPQHF
cdr3_nt: TGTGCCAGCAGCTCAGGGGCGAACTCGGCAGTTCAGCCCCAGCATTTT

clone_size: many
d_call: NA
v_call: TRBV7-2
j_call: TRBJ1-1
cdr3_aa: CASSLLGLNTEAFF
cdr3_nt: TGTGCCAGCAGCTTATTGGGACTGAACACTGAAGCTTTCTTT

clone_size: NA
d_call: NA
v_call: TRBV27
j_call: TRBJ2-7
cdr3_aa: CASSPRPRTAEQYF
cdr3_nt: TGTGCCAGCAGTCCCCGACCGAGGACGGCCGAGCAGTACTTC

clone_size: many
d_call: NA
v_call: TRBV5-6
j_call: TRBJ2-5
cdr3_aa: CASSLGVTQETQYF
cdr3_nt: TGTGCCAGCAGCTTGGGGGTTACCCAAGAGACCCAGTACTTC

clone_size: many
d_call: NA
v_call: TRBV27
j_call: TRBJ1-5
cdr3_aa: CASSLSQNSNQPQHF
cdr3_nt: TGTGCCAGCAGTTTGTCACAGAATAGCAATCAGCCCCAGCATTTT

clone_size: few
d_call: NA
v_call: TRBV11-3
j_call: TRBJ2-7
cdr3_aa: CASSSTGDFHEQYF
cdr3_nt: TGTGCCAGCAGCTCAACAGGGGACTTCCACGAGCAGTACTTC

clone_size: NA
d_call: TRBD2
v_call: TRBV7-2
j_call: TRBJ2-5
cdr3_aa: CASSPGGGLQETQYF
cdr3_nt: TGTGCCAGCAGCCCCGGCGGGGGGCTCCAAGAGACCCAGTACTTC

clone_size: NA
d_call: NA
v_call: TRBV25-1
j_call: TRBJ1-1
cdr3_aa: CASRETGRRNTEAFF
cdr3_nt: TGTGCCAGCAGAGAGACCGGACGGAGGAACACTGAAGCTTTCTTT

clone_size: NA
d_call: NA
v_call: TRBV20-1
j_call: TRBJ2-4
cdr3_aa: CSAPPGKLAKNIQYF
cdr3_nt: TGCAGTGCCCCACCGGGGAAGCTAGCCAAAAACATTCAGTACTTC

clone_size: NA
d_call: TRBD2
v_call: TRBV7-2
j_call: TRBJ2-3
cdr3_aa: CASSVNQRGATDTQYF
cdr3_nt: TGTGCCAGCAGCGTTAATCAGCGGGGGGCCACAGATACGCAGTATTTT

clone_size: NA
d_call: NA
v_call: TRBV28
j_call: TRBJ2-6
cdr3_aa: CASTKISVEGAPGANVLTF
cdr3_nt: TGTGCCAGCACCAAAATATCCGTGGAGGGGGCGCCAGGGGCCAACGTCCTGACTTTC

clone_size: NA
d_call: NA
v_call: TRBV25-1
j_call: TRBJ1-5
cdr3_aa: CASSEWGTGNQPQHF
cdr3_nt: TGTGCCAGCAGTGAATGGGGTACGGGCAATCAGCCCCAGCATTTT

clone_size: few
d_call: NA
v_call: TRBV3-1
j_call: TRBJ1-2
cdr3_aa: CASSQETDRGRVGYTF
cdr3_nt: TGTGCCAGCAGCCAAGAAACGGACCGGGGGCGCGTTGGCTACACCTTC

clone_size: many
d_call: NA
v_call: TRBV27
j_call: TRBJ2-7
cdr3_aa: CASSLWGTGGTSHEQYF
cdr3_nt: TGTGCCAGCAGTTTATGGGGGACCGGCGGGACATCTCACGAGCAGTACTTC